Listed below are T cell receptor beta chains from one sample, sequenced in a study of shared clonotypes between healthy human individuals. The repertoire was sequenced with immunoSEQ multiplex PCR; TCRdb's copy has only in-frame clones and lacks some. Of hundreds of thousands of clones in the sample, over 60% were seen once. Sequences were obtained from PBMCs. These receptors all stem from a woman aged 40 to 49 in good health. Some clones in this sample may be carry-over from other donors' samples. Each CDR3 is given with its conserved first and last residue. Each record gives: J gene, clone size, V gene, D gene, CDR3 DNA, CDR3 protein. A D gene is named only where the DNA matches it firmly. Only part of the rows carry a size: once, few, many, or a class if the clone is expanded.

j_call: TRBJ1-3
clone_size: NA
v_call: TRBV4-2
d_call: NA
cdr3_nt: TGTGCCAGCAGCCAAGATGCGATGCCCAGCTCTGGAAACACCATATATTTT
cdr3_aa: CASSQDAMPSSGNTIYF

j_call: TRBJ2-5
clone_size: NA
v_call: TRBV14
d_call: NA
cdr3_nt: TGTGCCAGCAGCCAAGGCCGTCGAGAGACCCAGTACTTC
cdr3_aa: CASSQGRRETQYF

j_call: TRBJ2-5
clone_size: NA
v_call: TRBV7-2
d_call: NA
cdr3_nt: TGTGCCAGCAGCTTCCGGGATCGGCCGTCGGGCCAGTACTTC
cdr3_aa: CASSFRDRPSGQYF

j_call: TRBJ2-3
clone_size: NA
v_call: TRBV18
d_call: NA
cdr3_nt: TGTGCCAGCTCACCAATACCAGATCACACAGATACGCAGTATTTT
cdr3_aa: CASSPIPDHTDTQYF

j_call: TRBJ2-7
clone_size: once
v_call: TRBV10-3
d_call: NA
cdr3_nt: TGTGCCATCAGTGAGCGTTACTACGAGCAGTACTTC
cdr3_aa: CAISERYYEQYF

j_call: TRBJ1-1
clone_size: many
v_call: TRBV15
d_call: NA
cdr3_nt: TGTGCCACCAGCAGACTTCAGGGGTGGTACACTGAAGCTTTCTTT
cdr3_aa: CATSRLQGWYTEAFF

j_call: TRBJ2-7
clone_size: NA
v_call: TRBV9
d_call: TRBD1
cdr3_nt: TGTGCCAGCAGCGTAGGGGGGACAGGGGCCTACGAGCAGTACTTC
cdr3_aa: CASSVGGTGAYEQYF

j_call: TRBJ1-1
clone_size: NA
v_call: TRBV28
d_call: TRBD1
cdr3_nt: TGTGCCAGCAGTTTAGCCGCCGGGACAGGGGTGGGGACTGAAGCTTTCTTT
cdr3_aa: CASSLAAGTGVGTEAFF

j_call: TRBJ2-2
clone_size: few
v_call: TRBV2
d_call: NA
cdr3_nt: TGTGCCAGCAGTGATATGGGGAACACCGGGGAGCTGTTTTTT
cdr3_aa: CASSDMGNTGELFF

j_call: TRBJ1-3
clone_size: NA
v_call: TRBV10-3
d_call: TRBD1
cdr3_nt: TGTGCCATCAGTGACCCCCGACAGGGGGCGGACACCATATATTTT
cdr3_aa: CAISDPRQGADTIYF

j_call: TRBJ2-1
clone_size: NA
v_call: TRBV4-2
d_call: NA
cdr3_nt: TGTGCCAGCAGCCTGAGGGGTGAGCAGTTCTTC
cdr3_aa: CASSLRGEQFF

j_call: TRBJ1-2
clone_size: NA
v_call: TRBV7-2
d_call: TRBD1
cdr3_nt: TGTGCCAGCAGCTCCCGCCAGGGGGCCTATGGCTACACCTTC
cdr3_aa: CASSSRQGAYGYTF

j_call: TRBJ2-7
clone_size: NA
v_call: TRBV18
d_call: NA
cdr3_nt: TGTGCCAGCTCACCACACTCCTACGAGCAGTACTTC
cdr3_aa: CASSPHSYEQYF

j_call: TRBJ1-2
clone_size: NA
v_call: TRBV2
d_call: TRBD1
cdr3_nt: TGTGCCAGCACCACTAACCAGGGGGCGGTTTATGGCTACACCTTC
cdr3_aa: CASTTNQGAVYGYTF

j_call: TRBJ1-1
clone_size: many
v_call: TRBV4-1
d_call: NA
cdr3_nt: TGCGCCAGCAGCCAAGAGGGGTTCGGGACCTGGACTGAAGCTTTCTTT
cdr3_aa: CASSQEGFGTWTEAFF

j_call: TRBJ2-6
clone_size: once
v_call: TRBV5-4
d_call: NA
cdr3_nt: TGTGCCAGCAGCGGAAAAAACTCTGGGGCCAACGTCCTGACTTTC
cdr3_aa: CASSGKNSGANVLTF

j_call: TRBJ2-2
clone_size: once
v_call: TRBV5-4
d_call: TRBD2
cdr3_nt: TGTGCCAGCAGCCCGGGACTAGAGAGTTTTGGGACCGGGGAGCTGTTTTTT
cdr3_aa: CASSPGLESFGTGELFF

j_call: TRBJ2-5
clone_size: NA
v_call: TRBV28
d_call: NA
cdr3_nt: TGTGCCAGCAGCGAGGCGGGGGAGACCCAGTACTTC
cdr3_aa: CASSEAGETQYF

j_call: TRBJ2-5
clone_size: few
v_call: TRBV2
d_call: NA
cdr3_nt: TGTGCCAGCAGTGAAGGGGGAGAGACCCAGTACTTC
cdr3_aa: CASSEGGETQYF

j_call: TRBJ1-1
clone_size: NA
v_call: TRBV27
d_call: NA
cdr3_nt: TGTGCCAGCAGCCGCCCGGGGGGGCGGAACACTGAAGCTTTCTTT
cdr3_aa: CASSRPGGRNTEAFF

j_call: TRBJ2-3
clone_size: NA
v_call: TRBV7-3
d_call: TRBD2
cdr3_nt: TGTGCCAGCAGCCTCCAGACTAGCGGGAGCACAGATACGCAGTATTTT
cdr3_aa: CASSLQTSGSTDTQYF

j_call: TRBJ2-2
clone_size: NA
v_call: TRBV7-7
d_call: TRBD1
cdr3_nt: TGTGCCAGCAGCTTAGTAAACGGACAGGGGAACACCGGGGAGCTGTTTTTT
cdr3_aa: CASSLVNGQGNTGELFF

j_call: TRBJ1-3
clone_size: NA
v_call: TRBV14
d_call: NA
cdr3_nt: TGTGCCAGCAGCCAAGTAAGAGGGGCTGGAAACACCATATATTTT
cdr3_aa: CASSQVRGAGNTIYF

j_call: TRBJ1-2
clone_size: NA
v_call: TRBV30
d_call: NA
cdr3_nt: TGTGCCTGGAGTGGACCGATTAATAACTATGGCTACACCTTC
cdr3_aa: CAWSGPINNYGYTF

j_call: TRBJ2-5
clone_size: NA
v_call: TRBV2
d_call: NA
cdr3_nt: TGTGCCAGCATGGGACGCGAGACCCAGTACTTC
cdr3_aa: CASMGRETQYF

j_call: TRBJ1-4
clone_size: once
v_call: TRBV7-8
d_call: NA
cdr3_nt: TGTGCCAGCAGCCCTACCCGGCGGGGAGGGTTTGAAAAACTGTTTTTT
cdr3_aa: CASSPTRRGGFEKLFF

j_call: TRBJ2-1
clone_size: NA
v_call: TRBV2
d_call: TRBD2
cdr3_nt: TGTGCCAGCGAGAGCGGGAGAAGCTACAATGAGCAGTTCTTC
cdr3_aa: CASESGRSYNEQFF

j_call: TRBJ2-7
clone_size: NA
v_call: TRBV7-3
d_call: NA
cdr3_nt: TGTGCCAGCAGCTTAAAAGGCCAACCTTTTTGGCAGTACTTC
cdr3_aa: CASSLKGQPFWQYF

j_call: TRBJ2-7
clone_size: many
v_call: TRBV19
d_call: NA
cdr3_nt: TGTGCCAGTACCTCAGACTCCCTGGGGTCCTACGAGCAGTACTTC
cdr3_aa: CASTSDSLGSYEQYF

j_call: TRBJ2-5
clone_size: NA
v_call: TRBV29-1
d_call: NA
cdr3_nt: TGCAGCGCCTCCCGGGGGGAGACCCAGTACTTC
cdr3_aa: CSASRGETQYF

j_call: TRBJ2-3
clone_size: NA
v_call: TRBV28
d_call: NA
cdr3_nt: TGTGCCAGCAGCCCCCGTCGGGGGTCCGGCACAGATACGCAGTATTTT
cdr3_aa: CASSPRRGSGTDTQYF

j_call: TRBJ1-2
clone_size: NA
v_call: TRBV4-2
d_call: NA
cdr3_nt: TGTGCCAGCAGCCAAGATTGGGATCAGTCGAACTATGGCTACACCTTC
cdr3_aa: CASSQDWDQSNYGYTF

j_call: TRBJ2-1
clone_size: NA
v_call: TRBV5-1
d_call: TRBD2
cdr3_nt: TGCGCCAGCAGCTTCTCCGGGAGGGCCGTTTTCAATGAGCAGTTCTTC
cdr3_aa: CASSFSGRAVFNEQFF

j_call: TRBJ1-1
clone_size: NA
v_call: TRBV6-6
d_call: NA
cdr3_nt: TGTGCCAGCAGTTACTCGGGACGGCTGAACACTGAAGCTTTCTTT
cdr3_aa: CASSYSGRLNTEAFF

j_call: TRBJ2-7
clone_size: NA
v_call: TRBV7-8
d_call: TRBD1
cdr3_nt: TGTGCCAGCAGCCCTTCTCGGACAGGGTTTTTGGGTGAGCAGTACTTC
cdr3_aa: CASSPSRTGFLGEQYF

j_call: TRBJ2-7
clone_size: NA
v_call: TRBV7-9
d_call: NA
cdr3_nt: TGTGCCAGCAGCCCCCGGAGCTCCTACGAGCAGTACTTC
cdr3_aa: CASSPRSSYEQYF

j_call: TRBJ1-3
clone_size: few
v_call: TRBV29-1
d_call: TRBD1
cdr3_nt: TGCAGCGTTGAAGGCCCGGGAACAGGGGGTGGAAACACCATATATTTT
cdr3_aa: CSVEGPGTGGGNTIYF

j_call: TRBJ1-4
clone_size: few
v_call: TRBV28
d_call: TRBD1
cdr3_nt: TGTGCCAGCAGGGACAGGTTTCATGAAAAACTGTTTTTT
cdr3_aa: CASRDRFHEKLFF

j_call: TRBJ2-7
clone_size: once
v_call: TRBV21-1
d_call: NA
cdr3_nt: TGTGCCAGCAGCTCCCCCCGACAGCAAACCTACGAGCAGTACTTC
cdr3_aa: CASSSPRQQTYEQYF

j_call: TRBJ2-3
clone_size: NA
v_call: TRBV2
d_call: NA
cdr3_nt: TGTGCCAGCACTACCACAGATACGCAGTATTTT
cdr3_aa: CASTTTDTQYF

j_call: TRBJ2-6
clone_size: NA
v_call: TRBV15
d_call: NA
cdr3_nt: TGTGCCACCAGCAGAGATTCCCGCGGGGCCAACGTCCTGACTTTC
cdr3_aa: CATSRDSRGANVLTF

j_call: TRBJ1-3
clone_size: many
v_call: TRBV7-9
d_call: NA
cdr3_nt: TGTGCCAGCAGCCCGCCCGCTGTGGACACCATATATTTT
cdr3_aa: CASSPPAVDTIYF